A single sample gave rise to the 8 T cell receptor beta chains below, sequenced in a study of beta chain features in type 1 diabetes. Study-level findings and limits: Moderately but significantly shorter TCRB CDR3s were found in Type 1 diabetes patients in all four CD4+ subsets.

No antigen has been identified for these receptors. What was sequenced were expressed TCRB transcripts, since all of the isolated RNA had been reverse transcribed. Sequencing used immunoSEQ multiplex PCR; TCRdb keeps in-frame clones, though not all of them. This table has about 150,000 clones, roughly 9% appearing once. Sequences were obtained from central memory CD4+ T cells from blood. The source of these receptors is a woman in her thirties with type 1 diabetes.

This clone has only a few counts. The chain carries TRBV28 and TRBJ1-2, with D uncertain. Germline V gene data show CDR1 as MDHEN and CDR2 as SYDVKM. This CDR3 comprises 11 residues. V lost 6 bases and J lost 2, with 4 bases in between. CDR3 in DNA: TGTGCCAGCAGAGAGAACTATGGCTACACCTTC. Its protein product is CASRENYGYTF.

CDR3 sequence reads: CAWSQLWSSGRGEETQYF. Here the CDR3 DNA reads TGTGCCTGGAGCCAGCTATGGTCTAGCGGGAGAGGAGAAGAGACCCAGTACTTC. The V and J genes are TRBV30 and TRBJ2-5, with TRBD2 identical over 10 bases. CDR3 length equals 18 residues. Trimming took 3 bases from V and 3 from J; bases not matched to a gene: 16. Germline loops: CDR1 GTSNPN, CDR2 SVGIG (reference sequence).

This clone came up a few times. Other nucleotide sequences in the sample specify the same CDR3. J is TRBJ1-2 and V is TRBV9; no reliable D call. With 2 bases removed from V and 0 bases from J, the gap between germline ends came to 8 bases. The CDR3 is made up of 14 amino acids. CDR1 and CDR2 (germline): SGDLS, YYNGEE. The CDR3 coding sequence is TGTGCCAGCAGCGTCGGCGGTACTAACTATGGCTACACCTTC. It yields the protein CASSVGGTNYGYTF.

The CDR3 is CASQRDRRQETQYF. CDR3 nucleotides: TGTGCCAGCCAAAGGGACAGGAGGCAAGAGACCCAGTACTTC. This chain connects TRBV18 to TRBJ2-5; 8 bases line up with TRBD1. V gave up 8 bases and J gave up 2 bases; unmatched junction bases: 7. This CDR3 contains 14 residues. Germline V gene data show CDR1 as KGHSH and CDR2 as LQKENI.

The genes are TRBV28 and TRBJ1-5, with 8 bases matching TRBD1. Unmatched junction bases numbered 10, after V lost 7 bases and J lost 5 bases. Germline V gene lookup returns CDR1 MDHEN and CDR2 SYDVKM. CDR3 length: 15 amino acids. The CDR3 region has the DNA TGTGCCAGCACAATGGGTAGACAGGGGCATCAGCCCCAGCATTTT. It encodes CASTMGRQGHQPQHF.

This clone was counted ten times or more. This sequence joins TRBV4-1 and TRBJ2-1, with TRBD2 identical over 15 bases. The CDR3 loop spans 18 amino acids. Germline V gene sequence: CDR1 MGHRA, CDR2 YSYEKL. V trimming: 1 base; J trimming: 10 bases; junction bases outside the gene matches: 11. The CDR3 DNA reads TGCGCCAGCAGCCAAGGGGCATCGGGACTAGCGGGAGGAGGGGAGCAGTTCTTC. This codes for CASSQGASGLAGGGEQFF.

This clone showed up just a few times. The chain employs TRBV30 and TRBJ2-7, with TRBD2 as a possible D gene (6 bases). In germline, CDR1 is GTSNPN, CDR2 SVGIG (reference sequence). V lost 3 bases and J 1 base, leaving 7 bases between the germline ends. The CDR3 has 12 residues. The CDR3 here is CAWSGTSYEQYF. The CDR3 DNA reads as TGTGCCTGGAGCGGGACTTCCTACGAGCAGTACTTC.

The chain links TRBV4-2 to TRBJ2-1; 7 bases line up with TRBD2. The trim removed 0 bases at V and 6 bases at J, leaving 5 bases unmatched. The V gene's germline CDR1 is LGHNA and CDR2 YNFKEQ. This CDR3 contains 15 residues. As DNA, the CDR3 is TGTGCCAGCAGCCAAGATTGGACTAGTCTCAATGAGCAGTTCTTC. Encoded protein: CASSQDWTSLNEQFF.